Shown below are 19 T cell receptor beta chains from a single sample sequenced in a study of OX40 agonist ivuxolimab in advanced cancers. Assay: immunoSEQ multiplex PCR; the TCRdb copy retains only in-frame clones and omits some. The data show about 82,000 clones, over 85% seen once. The sample here was CD4+ or CD8+ T cells sorted from blood, taken in a trial of the OX40 agonist ivuxolimab. The receptors originated from an adult with an advanced solid tumor such as melanoma, head and neck, liver or kidney cancer.

The chain recombines TRBV9 with TRBJ2-7; 8 bases are shared with TRBD1. V was clipped by 1 base and J by 1 base; unmatched bases: 1. The CDR3 runs 14 residues. Germline CDR1 is SGDLS and CDR2 is YYNGEE. CDR3: CASSVQGASYEQYF. CDR3 coding DNA: TGTGCCAGCAGCGTACAGGGGGCATCCTACGAGCAGTACTTC.

The rearrangement links TRBV6-5 to TRBJ1-2; D is possibly TRBD1 (5 bases). The CDR3 is 14 amino acids. Germline lookup yields CDR1 MNHEY and CDR2 SVGAGI. V lost 2 bases to trimming and J lost 1 base, with 8 bases between them. The CDR3 DNA reads as TGTGCCAGCAGTTACGCAGGGCTTAACTATGGCTACACCTTC. Its translation: CASSYAGLNYGYTF.

The chain links TRBV7-6 to TRBJ1-6, with TRBD1 identical over 7 bases. Trimming at V came to 5 bases and at J to 7 bases, leaving 8 bases not matched to a gene. Germline V gene sequence: CDR1 SGHVS, CDR2 FNYEAQ. The CDR3 has 15 amino acids. In nucleotides, the CDR3 is TGTGCCAGCAGCGCGGACAGGCTGAGCAATTCACCCCTCCACTTT. Its protein product is CASSADRLSNSPLHF.

The chain recombines TRBV9 with TRBJ2-5; 10 positions agree with TRBD2. With 4 bases clipped from V and 6 bases from J, the junction kept 15 bases outside the gene matches. Per germline, CDR1 SGDLS and CDR2 YYNGEE. The CDR3 has 17 residues. As DNA, the CDR3 is TGTGCCAGCAGCCCGGGGCAAACTAGCGGGGTTGGCAAGACCCAGTACTTC. Translating gives CASSPGQTSGVGKTQYF. The full variable domain, completed using reference TRBV9 and TRBJ2-5, is DSGVTQTPKHLITATGQRVTLRCSPRSGDLSVYWYQQSLDQGLQFLIQYYNGEERAKGNILERFSAQQFPDLHSELNLSSLELGDSALYFCASSPGQTSGVGKTQYFGPGTRLLVL.

V usage is TRBV5-5 and J usage is TRBJ2-7; 10 bases map to TRBD2. This CDR3 region has 14 residues. Germline-derived CDR1 and CDR2 are SGHKS and YYEKEE (reference sequence). The V segment lost 7 bases and the J segment 4 bases; nucleotides outside the gene matches: 8. The CDR3 nucleotides read TGTGCCAGCCCGACAGCGGGAGGGGAATACGAGCAGTACTTC. As protein: CASPTAGGEYEQYF. The variable domain in full, completed from reference TRBV5-5 and TRBJ2-7, reads DAGVTQSPTHLIKTRGQQVTLRCSPISGHKSVSWYQQVLGQGPQFIFQYYEKEERGRGNFPDRFSARQFPNYSSELNVNALLLGDSALYLCASPTAGGEYEQYFGPGTRLTVT.

The rearrangement links TRBV11-3 to TRBJ2-1; D gene uncertain. Germline V lookup: CDR1 SGHNT, CDR2 YENEEA. V was pared by 2 bases and J by 15 bases, with 17 bases between. The CDR3 extends over 13 amino acids. CDR3 protein: CASSLNPRASLFF. CDR3 coding DNA: TGTGCCAGCAGCTTAAATCCTCGAGCTTCGTTGTTCTTC.

The V call is TRBV29-1, the J call TRBJ1-1; D remains unclear. Germline loops: CDR1 SQVTM, CDR2 ANQGSEA. This CDR3 has 13 amino acids. V lost 4 bases, J lost 4 bases, and 13 bases lay in between. The CDR3 reads CSVVGLFITEAFF. In DNA form, the CDR3 reads TGCAGCGTTGTAGGCCTGTTCATCACTGAAGCTTTCTTT.

The V and J genes are TRBV6-6 and TRBJ1-5; no clear D. CDR3 length: 14 residues. Trimming pared 1 base from V and 2 bases from J, leaving 6 bases between. In germline, CDR1 is MNHNY, CDR2 SVGAGI (reference sequence). CDR3 amino acids: CASSYYGGNQPQHF. The CDR3 DNA is TGTGCCAGCAGTTACTATGGAGGCAATCAGCCCCAGCATTTT.

The chain has TRBV12-5 and TRBJ2-5; a possible D gene is TRBD1 (6 bases). V lost 3 bases and J 5 bases, leaving 10 bases between the germline ends. Germline V gene data show CDR1 as LGHNT and CDR2 as FRNRAP. The CDR3 consists of 13 residues. The CDR3 DNA reads TGTGCTAGTGGTTTCTCAGGGGTGGAGACCCAGTACTTC. Encoded protein: CASGFSGVETQYF. The full variable domain, with the rest looked up from reference TRBV12-5 and TRBJ2-5, is DARVTQTPRHKVTEMGQEVTMRCQPILGHNTVFWYRQTMMQGLELLAYFRNRAPLDDSGMPKDRFSAEMPDATLATLKIQPSEPRDSAVYFCASGFSGVETQYFGPGTRLLVL.

The chain recombines TRBV11-2 with TRBJ2-2; 8 nucleotides line up with TRBD2. This CDR3 contains 14 residues. With 5 bases clipped from V and 3 bases from J, the junction kept 2 bases outside the gene matches. Germline CDR1 SGHAT, CDR2 FQNNGV. The CDR3 region has the DNA TGTGCCAGCAGCCCGCGGGGGGACACCGGGGAGCTGTTTTTT. Protein product: CASSPRGDTGELFF.

The chain combines TRBV5-4 with TRBJ1-1, with a tentative D call TRBD1 (5 bases). CDR3 length: 16 amino acids. Germline lookup yields CDR1 SGHNT and CDR2 YYREEE (reference sequence). V dropped 3 bases and J dropped 0 bases, with 15 bases sitting between them. CDR3 region: CASSSRQSHMNTEAFF. CDR3 nucleotide sequence: TGTGCCAGCAGCTCGAGACAGAGCCACATGAACACTGAAGCTTTCTTT.

V gene TRBV14 combines with J gene TRBJ2-1; possibly TRBD1 for D (6 bases). V was trimmed by 1 base and J by 6 bases, leaving 13 bases between them. There are 15 residues in the CDR3. Germline V gene sequence: CDR1 SGHDN, CDR2 FVKESK. CDR3 protein: CASSQGGLGGNEQFF. CDR3 nucleotides: TGTGCCAGCAGCCAAGGGGGCCTAGGGGGCAATGAGCAGTTCTTC.

The chain uses TRBV6-4 and TRBJ2-3; TRBD2 aligns across 7 bases. CDR1 and CDR2 (germline): MRHNA, SNTAGT. The CDR3 loop spans 14 amino acids. V trimming: 0 bases; J trimming: 10 bases; junction bases outside the gene matches: 7. The CDR3 loop is CASSDSGGRDAQYF. CDR3 nucleotides: TGTGCCAGCAGTGACTCTGGAGGGAGGGATGCGCAGTATTTT.

V is TRBV5-1 and J is TRBJ2-5; 12 bases align to TRBD1. Germline V gives CDR1 SGHRS, CDR2 YFSETQ. V trimming: 0 bases; J trimming: 1 base; junction bases outside the gene matches: 10. This CDR3 is 19 amino acids long. Here the CDR3 DNA reads TGCGCCAGCAGCTTGGTCGGGACAGGGGGCGTGTTAAGCCAAGAGACCCAGTACTTC. This codes for CASSLVGTGGVLSQETQYF.

This chain links TRBV30 with TRBJ2-1; 9 nucleotides agree with TRBD2. The CDR3 covers 15 residues. J lost 10 bases, V lost 7 bases, and 17 bases had no gene match. Germline CDR1 GTSNPN, CDR2 SVGIG (reference sequence). CDR3: CASQRASGAPGEQFF. The CDR3 DNA reads TGTGCCTCCCAGCGGGCTAGCGGGGCTCCAGGGGAGCAGTTCTTC.

The genes are TRBV5-4 and TRBJ2-3; 11 bases agree with TRBD2. The CDR3 is 16 amino acids. Germline assignment: CDR1 SGHNT and CDR2 YYREEE (reference sequence). V lost 5 bases and J lost 5; bases outside the gene matches: 10. CDR3 DNA sequence: TGTGCCAGCAGTCGTAGCGGGAGGGCGGCGGGAGATACGCAGTATTTT. Its translation is CASSRSGRAAGDTQYF. Looking up the rest from reference TRBV5-4 and TRBJ2-3 gives the full variable domain: ETGVTQSPTHLIKTRGQQVTLRCSSQSGHNTVSWYQQALGQGPQFIFQYYREEENGRGNFPPRFSGLQFPNYSSELNVNALELDDSALYLCASSRSGRAAGDTQYFGPGTRLTVL.

The chain joins TRBV18 to TRBJ1-2, with 9 bases matching TRBD1. This CDR3 has 13 residues. CDR1 KGHSH and CDR2 LQKENI come from the germline V gene. V lost 6 bases, J lost 8 bases, and 7 bases stayed unmatched. The CDR3 nucleotides are TGTGCCAGCTCCTTACAGGGGGCGGGAGGCTACACCTTC. Protein sequence: CASSLQGAGGYTF. Drawing the rest from reference TRBV18 and TRBJ1-2, the complete variable domain is NAGVMQNPRHLVRRRGQEARLRCSPMKGHSHVYWYRQLPEEGLKFMVYLQKENIIDESGMPKERFSAEFPKEGPSILRIQQVVRGDSAAYFCASSLQGAGGYTFGSGTRLTVV.

The rearrangement uses TRBV5-5 and TRBJ1-5; the D is unclear. This CDR3 is 15 amino acids long. Trimming took 3 bases from V and 7 from J, leaving 17 bases between them. Germline V gives CDR1 SGHKS, CDR2 YYEKEE (reference sequence). CDR3 in DNA: TGTGCCAGCAGCTCCCTCCCGGACGCGGCACAGCCCCAGCATTTT. Protein: CASSSLPDAAQPQHF.

The chain couples TRBV30 to TRBJ2-1, with D uncertain. This CDR3 has 16 residues. V lost 2 bases, J lost 0 bases, and 14 bases lay in between. From germline, CDR1 is GTSNPN and CDR2 SVGIG (reference sequence). The CDR3 loop is CAWSRLSLSSYNEQFF. The DNA for the CDR3 is TGTGCCTGGAGTAGATTAAGCTTGAGCTCCTACAATGAGCAGTTCTTC.